Presented here are 10 T cell receptor beta chains from one specimen sequenced in a study of resident and recirculating memory T cells in vitiligo (dated by TCRdb to the late 2010s). The method was the immunoSEQ multiplex PCR assay. TCRdb holds this immuneACCESS table with in-frame rearrangements only. Some clones are missing; in checked studies, unresolved V genes explain under half, and the rest has no known cause. The sample has roughly 80,000 clones on record, around 90% of them singletons. The ten largest clones add up to approximately 5.4% of the sample. Sequenced material: blood. Receptors were obtained from a male donor with vitiligo.

The chain links TRBV18 to TRBJ2-7, with TRBD2 matching 8 bases. The end of the DNA is better explained by TRBJ2-5, so the J call may be wrong. This CDR3 region has 15 residues. CDR1 is KGHSH, CDR2 LQKENI, per germline. This CDR3 reads CASSALSGSGETQYF. Written as DNA, the CDR3 is TGTGCCAGCTCGGCCTTGAGCGGGAGCGGGGAGACCCAGTACTTC.

This clone showed up just once. The genes are TRBV4-3 and TRBJ1-1; TRBD1 matches at 7 bases. The germline V gene has CDR1 LGHNA and CDR2 YSLEER. V lost 0 bases to trimming and J lost 6 bases; unmatched junction nucleotides: 4. This CDR3 has 14 residues. CDR3 amino acids: CASSQDGTASEAFF. DNA for the CDR3: TGCGCCAGCAGCCAAGATGGGACAGCGTCTGAAGCTTTCTTT.

This chain joins TRBV5-1 and TRBJ1-1, with 9 bases aligning to TRBD1. The CDR3 is 15 residues long. The V segment lost 4 bases and the J segment 1 base; nucleotides outside the gene matches: 5. CDR1 SGHRS and CDR2 YFSETQ come from the germline V gene. CDR3: CASSRQGDSNTEAFF. The CDR3 bases are TGCGCCAGCAGCCGACAGGGGGATTCGAACACTGAAGCTTTCTTT.

CDR3 DNA: TGTGCCAGCAGCCAAGGCCTGGGGCGGGAGCCCCCAGATACGCAGTATTTT. The encoded protein is CASSQGLGREPPDTQYF. This rearrangement joins TRBV4-2 to TRBJ2-3, with 7 bases aligning to TRBD2. The V and J ends lost 1 base and 4 bases, in that order; junction bases with no gene match: 11. CDR3 size: 17 residues. Germline CDR1 and CDR2: LGHNA and YNFKEQ.

This clone has only a few counts. The chain has TRBV6-1 and TRBJ2-1; TRBD2 matches at 16 bases. Trimming cost V 0 bases and J 9 bases; bases outside gene matches: 5. Per the germline V gene, CDR1 is MNHNS and CDR2 is SASEGT. The CDR3 loop spans 17 amino acids. CDR3 in amino acids: CASSEAGTSGRAGEQFF. The CDR3 bases are TGTGCCAGCAGTGAAGCGGGGACTAGCGGGAGGGCAGGTGAGCAGTTCTTC.

V usage is TRBV28 and J usage is TRBJ2-7; a possible D gene is TRBD2 (6 bases). The CDR3 runs 11 residues. Germline CDR1 and CDR2: MDHEN and SYDVKM. Trimming took off 6 bases at V and 10 bases at J, with 13 bases between the two ends. The CDR3 DNA sequence: TGTGCCAGCAGGGAGGGAGCAGGACAGTACTTC. Its protein is CASREGAGQYF. The full variable domain, completed using reference TRBV28 and TRBJ2-7, is DVKVTQSSRYLVKRTGEKVFLECVQDMDHENMFWYRQDPGLGLRLIYFSYDVKMKEKGDIPEGYSVSREKKERFSLILESASTNQTSMYLCASREGAGQYFGPGTRLTVT.

The CDR3 is CASIGTFSYEQYF. CDR3 bases: TGTGCCAGCATTGGGACATTTTCCTACGAGCAGTACTTC. The V and J genes are TRBV25-1 and TRBJ2-7; D might be TRBD1 (6 bases). V gave up 7 bases and J gave up 1 base, with 11 bases separating them. The CDR3 loop spans 13 amino acids. Germline V CDR1 and CDR2: MGHDK, SYGVNS.

The CDR3 sequence: CASSMQGWSYGYTF. The CDR3 coding sequence is TGTGCCAGTAGTATGCAGGGATGGAGCTATGGCTACACCTTC. J is TRBJ1-2 and V is TRBV19; weak D call: TRBD1 (5 bases). Germline V gene lookup returns CDR1 LNHDA and CDR2 SQIVND (reference sequence). This CDR3 has 14 amino acids. The V and J ends lost 3 bases and 4 bases respectively, with 12 bases between them.

The gene calls are TRBV28 and TRBJ1-3, with unresolved D. The CDR3 length is 10 residues. Germline lookup yields CDR1 MDHEN and CDR2 SYDVKM. Trimming stripped 5 bases from V and 6 bases from J, with 2 bases between. Here the CDR3 DNA reads TGTGCCAGCAGTCAAAACACCATATATTTT. Its protein product is CASSQNTIYF.

The chain recombines TRBV11-3 with TRBJ1-2, with unresolved D. V was trimmed by 5 bases and J by 3 bases, leaving 19 bases between them. This CDR3 has 16 residues. Germline values: CDR1 SGHNT, CDR2 YENEEA. The CDR3 sequence: CASSGYPLDGDYGYTF. The CDR3 coding sequence is TGTGCCAGCAGCGGATACCCGTTAGACGGGGACTATGGCTACACCTTC.